The 21 T cell receptor beta chains given below trace back to one sample, sequenced in a study of T cells in Graves' hyperthyroidism and ophthalmopathy. Using RNA transcripts as the source, TCR beta CDR3 regions were amplified. The study used the HTBI primer set for a first-round RT-PCR of the TCR CDR3. TCRdb ran MiXCR on the multiplex PCR reads and lists one entry per CDR3 protein. The profile shows under 600,000 distinct CDR3 sequences, around 15% of them singletons. The specimen sequenced was blood. All receptors derive from a woman aged 35 to 49 with Graves' ophthalmopathy.

This clonotype has a handful of counts. The J gene is TRBJ2-7, the V gene TRBV27; either TRBD1 or TRBD2 may supply D (6 bases each). The CDR3 loop spans 15 amino acids. The V and J ends lost 0 bases and 6 bases respectively, with 15 bases between them. In germline, CDR1 is MNHEY, CDR2 SMNVEV (reference sequence). Here the CDR3 reads CASSLSWGARGEQYF. The CDR3, as DNA: TGTGCCAGCAGTTTATCGTGGGGGGCAAGAGGCGAGCAGTACTTC.

This clonotype is a singleton in its sample. A much larger clone sits a single nucleotide away, making a read error possible. The chain couples TRBV7-2 to TRBJ2-7, with D possibly TRBD2 on 5 matching bases. The CDR3 spans 15 residues. V was pared by 1 base and J by 3 bases, with 13 bases between. CDR1 and CDR2 (germline): SGHTA, FQGNSA. The CDR3 bases are TGTGCCAGCAGCTTAGAGGGCACTAGGGACTACGAGCAGTACTTC. Residues: CASSLEGTRDYEQYF.

The chain recombines TRBV10-3 with TRBJ1-1; a weak D match, TRBD1 (6 bases). Trimming took 6 bases from V and 4 from J, leaving 12 bases between them. Germline V gene data show CDR1 as ENHRY and CDR2 as SYGVKD. This CDR3 has 13 residues. The CDR3 is CAISRQGTTEAFF. The CDR3 DNA reads TGTGCCATCAGCCGGCAGGGGACCACTGAAGCTTTCTTT.

The table lists this clonotype with many counts. This sequence joins TRBV6-1 and TRBJ2-2, with unresolved D. The CDR3 loop spans 15 amino acids. Trimming stripped 6 bases from V and 2 bases from J, with 13 bases between. The V gene's germline CDR1 is MNHNS and CDR2 SASEGT. The CDR3 DNA sequence: TGTGCCAGCAGCAGGACGGCAATAAACACCGGGGAGCTGTTTTTT. Protein sequence: CASSRTAINTGELFF.

Of note for this clonotype: A much larger clone differs from this one at a single base, so this may be a read error. This sequence joins TRBV7-2 and TRBJ2-3; 11 bases agree with TRBD2. In germline, CDR1 is SGHTA, CDR2 FQGNSA. The CDR3 sequence is 17 residues long. V shed 1 base, J shed 3 bases, and the junction held 6 bases outside the gene matches. CDR3 DNA: TGTGCCAGCAGCTTAGGGAGACTAGCGGGAACGACAGATACGCAGTATTTT. Protein sequence: CASSLGRLAGTTDTQYF.

There are a few counts of this clonotype. This chain joins TRBV11-2 and TRBJ2-2; 7 nucleotides align to TRBD2. This CDR3 is built from 15 residues. Germline V lookup: CDR1 SGHAT, CDR2 FQNNGV. V trimming: 7 bases; J trimming: 3 bases; junction bases outside the gene matches: 8. The CDR3 DNA reads as TGTGCCAGCAAGCGGGAATTAATCGACACCGGGGAGCTGTTTTTT. Its protein is CASKRELIDTGELFF.

This clonotype has at least ten counts. The chain combines TRBV12-3 or TRBV12-4 with TRBJ2-1; perhaps TRBD1 as D (6 bases). The CDR3 is 14 residues long. Trimming stripped 5 bases from V and 7 bases from J, with 15 bases between. The CDR3 DNA is TGTGCCAGCAGTCCTCCACACAGGGAGAATGAGCAGTTCTTC. Translation: CASSPPHRENEQFF.

The chain carries TRBV29-1 and TRBJ1-4; D is perhaps TRBD1 (5 bases). The CDR3 is 11 residues long. Germline V lookup: CDR1 SQVTM, CDR2 ANQGSEA. The V end was cut by 6 bases, the J end by 10 bases, with 12 bases between. The CDR3 region has the DNA TGCAGCGTCCGGGACGCTCTAAAACTGTTTTTT. Translated: CSVRDALKLFF.

This clonotype was seen a few times. Compared with germline, one end of the junction differs, possibly owing to a read error. The genes are TRBV9 and TRBJ1-1, with D perhaps matching TRBD1 (6 bases). This CDR3 has 13 residues. The germline V gene has CDR1 SGDLS and CDR2 YYNGEE. The CDR3 DNA reads TGTGCCAGCAGCGACCAGGGGAACTCTGAAGCTTTCTTT. Translating it yields CASSDQGNSEAFF.

This chain links TRBV4-1 with TRBJ2-1; TRBD2 might be the D (7 bases). The CDR3 contains 17 residues. Per germline, CDR1 MGHRA and CDR2 YSYEKL. Trimming took off 0 bases at V and 2 bases at J, with 14 bases between the two ends. The CDR3 is CASSQEWGGAAYNEQFF. The CDR3, as DNA: TGCGCCAGCAGCCAAGAGTGGGGGGGGGCCGCCTACAATGAGCAGTTCTTC.

There are many counts of this clonotype. This chain links TRBV6-1 with TRBJ2-1; 9 bases match TRBD2. Germline V gene lookup returns CDR1 MNHNS and CDR2 SASEGT. The V segment lost 6 bases and the J segment 4 bases; nucleotides outside the gene matches: 13. The CDR3 totals 17 residues. The CDR3 spells CASRPPPLAGIYNEQFF. The CDR3 DNA is TGTGCCAGCAGACCCCCCCCCCTAGCGGGGATATACAATGAGCAGTTCTTC.

The chain uses TRBV12-3 or TRBV12-4 and TRBJ1-1; possible D gene TRBD1, 6 bases. CDR3 length: 16 amino acids. V was shortened by 6 bases and J by 2 bases, with 19 bases between the two germline ends. The CDR3 bases are TGTGCCAGCAGACTCGGCCGATGGGGGGCAAACACTGAAGCTTTCTTT. It translates to CASRLGRWGANTEAFF.

The CDR3 loop reads CASSGDGREQYF. The CDR3 DNA sequence: TGTGCCAGCAGTGGCGACGGGCGGGAGCAGTACTTC. The chain employs TRBV6-2 or TRBV6-3 and TRBJ2-7; D not certain. Germline lookup yields CDR1 MNHEY and CDR2 SVGEGT. Trimming took 5 bases from V and 7 from J, leaving 12 bases between them. This CDR3 spans 12 amino acids.

The chain joins TRBV4-2 to TRBJ2-7; D unclear. Trimming removed 0 bases from V and 6 bases from J, with 3 bases in between. From germline, CDR1 is LGHNA and CDR2 YNFKEQ. CDR3 length: 11 amino acids. The CDR3 DNA sequence: TGTGCCAGCAGCCAAGACAGCGAGCAGTACTTC. Translating gives CASSQDSEQYF.

This clonotype was detected only a few times. The CDR3 DNA reads as TGTGCCAGCAGCTTAGACAGGGCCTACAATGAGCAGTTCTTC. Its protein product is CASSLDRAYNEQFF. The rearrangement joins TRBV7-8 to TRBJ2-1; a possible D gene is TRBD1 (6 bases). Looked up from germline, CDR1 is SGHVS and CDR2 is FQNEAQ. The CDR3 runs 14 residues. V was pared by 1 base and J by 2 bases, with 6 bases between. The full variable domain, its missing parts supplied by reference TRBV7-8 and TRBJ2-1, is GAGVSQSPRYKVAKRGQDVALRCDPISGHVSLFWYQQALGQGPEFLTYFQNEAQLDKSGLPSDRFFAERPEGSVSTLKIQRTQQEDSAVYLCASSLDRAYNEQFFGPGTRLTVL.

This clonotype was counted ten times or more. V usage is TRBV6-2 or TRBV6-3 and J usage is TRBJ1-5, with TRBD1 matching 7 bases. The germline CDR1 and CDR2 sequences are MNHEY and SVGEGT. The CDR3 extends over 14 amino acids. V was clipped by 8 bases and J by 1 base; unmatched bases: 5. CDR3 nucleotide sequence: TGTGCCAGCGAAGCGACAGGGAGCAATCAGCCCCAGCATTTT. It is translated as CASEATGSNQPQHF.

Ten or more counts support this clonotype. V and J are TRBV2 and TRBJ1-1; no clear D gene. From germline, CDR1 is SNHLY and CDR2 FYNNEI. The CDR3 has 13 residues. V was cut by 1 base and J by 8 bases, with 11 bases left in between. The CDR3 nucleotides read TGTGCCAGCAGTGAAGAGGTCGGCGTCGAAGCTTTCTTT. It translates to CASSEEVGVEAFF.

The CDR3 here is CASSPDDRGAGNTIYF. CDR3 DNA: TGTGCCAGCAGCCCAGACGACAGGGGAGCTGGAAACACCATATATTTT. The rearrangement links TRBV7-9 to TRBJ1-3, with 8 bases fitting TRBD1. J gave up 2 bases and V 5 bases, and 8 bases lay outside the gene matches. Germline assignment: CDR1 SEHNR and CDR2 FQNEAQ (reference sequence). This CDR3 is 16 amino acids long. The full variable domain, its missing parts supplied by reference TRBV7-9 and TRBJ1-3, is DTGVSQNPRHKITKRGQNVTFRCDPISEHNRLYWYRQTLGQGPEFLTYFQNEAQLEKSRLLSDRFSAERPKGSFSTLEIQRTEQGDSAMYLCASSPDDRGAGNTIYFGEGSWLTVV.

This clonotype was observed at least ten times. CDR3 sequence: CASSTAGAYEQYF. In nucleotides, the CDR3 is TGTGCCAGCAGTACAGCGGGAGCCTACGAGCAGTACTTC. This chain joins TRBV7-2 and TRBJ2-7, with TRBD2 matching over 8 bases. Per germline, CDR1 SGHTA and CDR2 FQGNSA. V trimming: 6 bases; J trimming: 2 bases; junction bases outside the gene matches: 3. The CDR3 runs to 13 residues.

This clonotype was found many times. The chain recombines TRBV20-1 with TRBJ2-7; 13 nucleotides agree with TRBD2. The junction had 3 bases not matched to a gene; V was cut back by 5 bases and J by 2 bases. This CDR3 is built from 14 residues. The germline gives CDR1 DFQATT, CDR2 SNEGSKA (reference sequence). This CDR3 is CSAGTSGVTYEQYF. The CDR3 nucleotides are TGCAGTGCTGGGACTAGCGGGGTAACCTACGAGCAGTACTTC.

This clonotype has just a few counts. The CDR3 region has the DNA TGTGCCAGCAAGTGGGCGCGTAACACCGGGGAGCTGTTTTTT. The encoded protein is CASKWARNTGELFF. This chain uses TRBV27 with TRBJ2-2, with D unclear. The CDR3 is made up of 14 amino acids. Trimming pared 7 bases from V and 2 bases from J, leaving 11 bases between. CDR1 and CDR2 (germline): MNHEY, SMNVEV (reference sequence).